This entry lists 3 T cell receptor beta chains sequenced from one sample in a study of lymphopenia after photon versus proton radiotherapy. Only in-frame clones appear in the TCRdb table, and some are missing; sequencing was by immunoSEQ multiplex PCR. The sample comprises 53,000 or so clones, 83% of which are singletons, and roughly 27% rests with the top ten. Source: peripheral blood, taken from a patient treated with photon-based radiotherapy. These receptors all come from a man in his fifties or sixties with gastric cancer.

The CDR3 sequence is CASSFTDTQYF. CDR3 in DNA: TGTGCCAGCAGTTTCACAGATACGCAGTATTTT. V gene TRBV28 combines with J gene TRBJ2-3; D uncertain. V lost 3 bases to trimming and J lost 2 bases, with 0 bases between them. Germline V gene lookup returns CDR1 MDHEN and CDR2 SYDVKM. There are 11 residues in the CDR3.

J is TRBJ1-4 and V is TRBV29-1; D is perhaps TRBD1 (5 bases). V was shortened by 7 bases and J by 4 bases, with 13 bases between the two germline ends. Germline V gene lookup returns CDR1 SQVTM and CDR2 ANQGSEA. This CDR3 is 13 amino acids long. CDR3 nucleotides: TGCAGCGCCTCCAGGGCTGGTAATGAAAAACTGTTTTTT. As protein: CSASRAGNEKLFF. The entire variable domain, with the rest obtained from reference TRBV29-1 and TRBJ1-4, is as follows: SAVISQKPSRDICQRGTSLTIQCQVDSQVTMMFWYRQQPGQSLTLIATANQGSEATYESGFVIDKFPISRPNLTFSTLTVSNMSPEDSSIYLCSASRAGNEKLFFGSGTQLSVL.

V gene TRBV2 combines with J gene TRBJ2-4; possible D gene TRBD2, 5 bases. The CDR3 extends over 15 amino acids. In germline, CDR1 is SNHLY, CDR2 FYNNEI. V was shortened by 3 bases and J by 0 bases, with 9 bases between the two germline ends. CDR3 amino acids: CASSDEGLAKNIQYF. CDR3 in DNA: TGTGCCAGCAGTGATGAGGGCCTAGCCAAAAACATTCAGTACTTC.